Described below is a single T cell receptor beta chain sequence and its context. This clonotype was observed at least ten times. What antigen it recognizes has not been identified. Base qualities are not provided; no much larger clone lies one nucleotide away. Library preparation was by 5' RACE. Data came from an Illumina HiSeq 2000. Template switching introduced a universal primer binding site; the final cDNA contained a unique molecular identifier, enabling accurate counting of TCR cDNA molecules. Specific primers in the conserved constant-segment region were used to synthesize first-strand cDNA for the TCR alpha and beta chains. To control for contamination, every cDNA library carried two barcodes: a SMART-Mk sample barcode plus Illumina barcodes. TruSeq adapter sequences along with Illumina sample barcodes were introduced in two successive PCR steps. Sequencing of the TCR alpha and beta cDNA libraries was done on the Illumina HiSeq platform using custom primers. The paper's processing steps were these. MiGEC was used to process raw reads and extract unique molecular identifiers, and MiXCR was used to find CDR3 positions. For each individual, recombination models were inferred using an EM algorithm with the repgenHMM and IGoR tools. The tcR package in R was used for shared clonotype analysis, with sharing normalized by the product of cloneset sizes. To study raw recombination without the effects of thymic and clonal selection, out-of-frame nonproductive sequences were analyzed. The public reads were run again by TCRdb, first through fastp at Q25 and then through MiXCR, and only productive beta chains were kept. Every distinct CDR3 protein forms one entry, paired with its most common genes and DNA. The V and J calls reflect TCRdb's pipeline rather than the authors' work. A total of 130,000 to 150,000 distinct CDR3 sequences appear in this sample, 3% to 4% of them only once. Roughly 8% of the sample comes from the top ten.

Reading from cysteine to valine, the CDR3 counts 11 amino acids. Only the CDR3 DNA stays, 33 bases, in frame from base 1. Relative to germline, V is 6 bases shorter and J is 7 bases shorter, with 10 bases between their ends. The sample is drawn from a study of identical twins (dated by TCRdb to 2016 to 2017). The study in broad terms: TCR alpha and beta repertoires from monozygotic twins, unrelated adults of various ages and cord blood were deep-sequenced to test whether fetal clonotypes persist. To rule out contamination, replicate twin experiments were performed at different times with different library preparation protocols.

Overall results and qualifications from the work: Because the same donors could not be followed over many years, the conclusions relied on cross-sectional statistical analysis. Excess twin sharing in beta out-of-frame sequences was weaker because fewer shared sequences lowered the signal-to-noise ratio. Abundant cord blood beta clonotypes had fewer insertions, young adult naive repertoires showed a similar but weaker trend, and memory repertoires showed no such trend. Invariant T cells such as MAIT and iNKT could partly confound zero-insertion analyses, though diverse VJ usage argued against this for most clonotypes. Recombination models systematically underestimated out-of-frame TCR alpha sharing in monozygotic twins but agreed with sharing between unrelated individuals. Out-of-frame TCR alpha sequences shared between twins showed an excess of low generation-probability sequences compared with coincidental sharing between unrelated individuals.

Only healthy Caucasian donors were included. Miltenyi CD45RO+ enrichment and human naive T-cell isolation kits were used to isolate memory (CD45RO+) and naive T cells from PBMC. Input material: memory T cells sorted from blood. In light of the paper, this sample's cell subset or site label describes: CD45RO+ enriched T cells. The chain employs TRBV12-3 or TRBV12-4 and TRBJ2-7, with the D gene call left open. The source is a man between 18 and 35 years old in good health. The CDR3 corresponds to CASSSGREQYV. The bases are TGTGCCAGCAGCTCAGGAAGGGAGCAGTACGTC.